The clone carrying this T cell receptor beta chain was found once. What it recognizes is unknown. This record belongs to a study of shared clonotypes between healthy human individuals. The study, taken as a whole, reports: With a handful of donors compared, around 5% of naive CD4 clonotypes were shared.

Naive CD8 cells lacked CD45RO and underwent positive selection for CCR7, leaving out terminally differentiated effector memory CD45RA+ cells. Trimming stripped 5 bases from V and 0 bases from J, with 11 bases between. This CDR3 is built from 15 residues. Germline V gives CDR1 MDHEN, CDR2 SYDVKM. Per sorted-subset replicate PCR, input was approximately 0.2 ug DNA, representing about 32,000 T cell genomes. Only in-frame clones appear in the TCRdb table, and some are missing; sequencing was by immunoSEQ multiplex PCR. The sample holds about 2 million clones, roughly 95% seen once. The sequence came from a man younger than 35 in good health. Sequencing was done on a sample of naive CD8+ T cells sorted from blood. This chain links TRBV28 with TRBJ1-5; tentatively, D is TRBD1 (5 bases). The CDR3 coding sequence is TGTGCCAGCAGTATCCGGGGGTATAGCAATCAGCCCCAGCATTTT. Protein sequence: CASSIRGYSNQPQHF.